This passage covers 17 T cell receptor beta chains from one sample sequenced in a study of T cells after yellow fever vaccination (dated by TCRdb to between 2018 and 2021). In the paper's terms, the treatment or condition label means: live attenuated yellow fever vaccine strain. The library relied on 5' RACE. Reads for this sample came from an Illumina NovaSeq 6000. The public reads were reanalyzed by TCRdb: fastp trimming at Q25, MiXCR alignment, in-frame beta chains only. Every entry covers one CDR3 protein and lists the most common genes and DNA from its rows. The sample records 250,000 to 400,000 distinct CDR3 sequences, about 4% of which are singletons. Just under 25% of the sample belongs to the ten largest clones. Sequencing was performed on PBMCs, taken 5 days after the yellow fever booster vaccination. The receptors originated from a man between 18 and 29 years old who received the YFV17D yellow fever vaccine.

The chain employs TRBV10-3 and TRBJ2-5; no reliable D call. V gave up 11 bases and J gave up 3 bases, with 19 bases separating them. This CDR3 has 14 amino acids. The germline CDR1 and CDR2 sequences are ENHRY and SYGVKD. CDR3 sequence (DNA): TGTGCCCCCTCTTCCGTTGACAACAAAGAGACCCAGTACTTC. This translates into CAPSSVDNKETQYF.

This clonotype was counted between two and nine times. V gene TRBV29-1 combines with J gene TRBJ1-5, with TRBD1 identical over 7 bases. J was trimmed by 3 bases and V by 4 bases; bases with no gene match: 9. Germline lookup yields CDR1 SQVTM and CDR2 ANQGSEA. There are 15 residues in the CDR3. The chain's CDR3 is CSVGFGGQLNQPQHF. The CDR3 DNA sequence: TGCAGCGTTGGGTTCGGGGGACAGCTCAATCAGCCCCAGCATTTT.

In this sample, this clonotype turned up many times. CDR3 region: CASSYRPNSWGGYSYEQYV. The CDR3 bases are TGTGCCAGCAGTTACCGGCCCAACAGTTGGGGGGGATATTCCTACGAGCAGTACGTC. The chain uses TRBV6-5 and TRBJ2-7; TRBD2 aligns across 7 bases. This CDR3 is built from 19 residues. Germline V gene lookup returns CDR1 MNHEY and CDR2 SVGAGI. V was clipped by 2 bases and J by 1 base; unmatched bases: 17.

This sequence joins TRBV5-1 and TRBJ2-2; perhaps TRBD2 as D (6 bases). V lost 2 bases to trimming and J lost 7 bases, with 15 bases between them. CDR1 and CDR2 (germline): SGHRS, YFSETQ. The CDR3 runs 15 residues. The CDR3 sequence: CASSFRRGIDGELFF. In nucleotides, the CDR3 is TGCGCCAGCAGCTTCCGGAGGGGCATAGACGGGGAGCTGTTTTTT.

The chain uses TRBV5-1 and TRBJ2-7; D not certain. The CDR3 extends over 15 amino acids. The V gene lost 0 bases and the J gene lost 0 bases, with 10 bases spanning the gap. Per germline, CDR1 SGHRS and CDR2 YFSETQ. The CDR3 sequence is CASSLDLPASYEQYF. DNA of the CDR3: TGCGCCAGCAGCTTGGACCTCCCCGCCTCCTACGAGCAGTACTTC.

In its sample, this clonotype was seen a few times. The gene calls are TRBV2 and TRBJ1-5; D gene unclear. Between the trimmed V and J ends, which lost 8 bases and 7 bases, there was a span of 18 bases. This CDR3 region has 14 residues. In germline, CDR1 is SNHLY, CDR2 FYNNEI. In nucleotides, the CDR3 is TGTGCCAGCGGGCCTCCCCCAGGTGGCCAGCCCCAGCATTTT. Amino acid sequence: CASGPPPGGQPQHF.

This clonotype showed up many times. The rearrangement uses TRBV24-1 and TRBJ1-2; no reliable D call. The ends were cut back, 0 bases at V and 4 bases at J, with 11 bases in the middle. The CDR3 has 15 residues. Per germline, CDR1 KGHDR and CDR2 SFDVKD. The CDR3 DNA follows: TGTGCCACCAGTGATTTGCCGGACGGACCCTATGGCTACACCTTC. It encodes CATSDLPDGPYGYTF.

Only a few counts were recorded for this clonotype. The CDR3 loop reads CASSPTYGTGDQPQHF. CDR3 coding DNA: TGTGCCAGCAGCCCGACCTATGGGACAGGGGATCAGCCCCAGCATTTT. The genes are TRBV7-3 and TRBJ1-5; TRBD1 aligns across 10 bases. The J segment lost 5 bases and the V segment lost 5 bases, leaving 9 bases of the junction unmatched. CDR1 is SGHTA and CDR2 is FQGTGA in the germline V gene. CDR3 size: 16 residues.

This clonotype was observed many times. This chain connects TRBV9 to TRBJ1-2; D is ambiguous. Trimming removed 3 bases from V and 0 bases from J, with 3 bases in between. Germline assignment: CDR1 SGDLS and CDR2 YYNGEE. CDR3 length: 12 amino acids. The CDR3 spells CASSEANYGYTF. Written as DNA, the CDR3 is TGTGCCAGCAGCGAGGCTAACTATGGCTACACCTTC.

This clonotype was seen a few times. This chain links TRBV2 with TRBJ1-2; the match to TRBD1 covers 8 bases. There are 15 residues in the CDR3. V was clipped by 0 bases and J by 10 bases; unmatched bases: 10. Germline CDR1 and CDR2: SNHLY and FYNNEI. CDR3 sequence (DNA): TGTGCCAGCAGTGAAGCGGGGGGACAGGCTGGATACTACACCTTC. Encoded protein: CASSEAGGQAGYYTF. The variable domain in full, with the rest retrieved from reference TRBV2 and TRBJ1-2, is EPEVTQTPSHQVTQMGQEVILRCVPISNHLYFYWYRQILGQKVEFLVSFYNNEISEKSEIFDDQFSVERPDGSNFTLKIRSTKLEDSAMYFCASSEAGGQAGYYTFGSGTRLTVV.

V gene TRBV5-1 combines with J gene TRBJ2-5; D is unresolved. The CDR3 sequence is 14 residues long. V was pared by 0 bases and J by 1 base, with 7 bases between. The germline V gene has CDR1 SGHRS and CDR2 YFSETQ. The CDR3 region is CASSLDPFQETQYF. The CDR3 region has the DNA TGCGCCAGCAGCTTGGACCCGTTCCAAGAGACCCAGTACTTC.

This clonotype came up a few times. The chain combines TRBV7-2 with TRBJ2-7; either TRBD1 or TRBD2 may supply D (6 bases each). The length of the CDR3 is 14 residues. V was clipped by 3 bases and J by 5 bases, with 14 bases between them. Germline V gene lookup returns CDR1 SGHTA and CDR2 FQGNSA. CDR3 region: CASSFQGRGNEQYF. In DNA, the CDR3 is TGTGCCAGCAGCTTCCAGGGGCGCGGGAACGAGCAGTACTTC. Full variable domain (missing parts from reference TRBV7-2 and TRBJ2-7): GAGVSQSPSNKVTEKGKDVELRCDPISGHTALYWYRQSLGQGLEFLIYFQGNSAPDKSGLPSDRFSAERTGGSVSTLTIQRTQQEDSAVYLCASSFQGRGNEQYFGPGTRLTVT.

A few counts support this clonotype. The chain recombines TRBV4-3 with TRBJ1-2, with D hard to call. The CDR3 consists of 16 residues. Germline assignment: CDR1 LGHNA and CDR2 YSLEER. V was cut by 1 base and J by 1 base, with 13 bases left in between. As DNA, the CDR3 is TGCGCCAGCAGCCAAGCCCCGGAAGGAGTTAACTATGGCTACACCTTC. Protein: CASSQAPEGVNYGYTF.

This clonotype was observed a few times. CDR3 in amino acids: CASSQDRLEAFF. CDR3 in DNA: TGCGCCAGCAGCCAAGACAGGCTGGAAGCTTTCTTT. This chain uses TRBV4-1 with TRBJ1-1; no clear D gene. CDR1 and CDR2 (germline): MGHRA, YSYEKL. The CDR3 extends over 12 amino acids. The V end lost 0 bases, the J end lost 8 bases, and 7 bases lay between the germline ends.

The chain uses TRBV5-6 and TRBJ2-1, with D uncertain. CDR1 is SGHDT, CDR2 YYEEEE, per germline. The V and J ends lost 2 bases and 0 bases respectively, with 9 bases between them. This CDR3 region has 15 residues. The CDR3 loop is CASSFYRSSYNEQFF. The CDR3 nucleotides read TGTGCCAGCAGCTTCTACCGGAGCTCCTACAATGAGCAGTTCTTC.

A few counts support this clonotype. One end of the junction fails to match germline, which may point to a read error. The V call is TRBV6-5, the J call TRBJ2-7, with TRBD2 matching over 7 bases. Germline V gives CDR1 MNHEY, CDR2 SVGAGI. The CDR3 length is 16 residues. The CDR3 here is CASSDSGGVFPYEQYF. CDR3 bases: TGTGCCAGCAGTGACTCTGGGGGGGTGTTCCCCTACGAGCAGTACTTC.

CDR3 loop: CASSFPGQAVYEQYF. The CDR3 nucleotides read TGTGCCAGCAGCTTCCCCGGACAGGCCGTATACGAGCAGTACTTC. The chain uses TRBV11-2 and TRBJ2-7; 7 bases align to TRBD1. Unmatched junction bases numbered 9, after V lost 3 bases and J lost 4 bases. Germline CDR1 is SGHAT and CDR2 is FQNNGV. The CDR3 contains 15 residues.